These 21 T cell receptor beta chains originate from one sample sequenced in a study of blood T cell repertoires in COVID-19. TCRdb's table, derived via immunoSEQ multiplex PCR, lists solely in-frame clones and lacks some. The sample consists of approximately 67,000 clones, around 90% of them appearing once. Sequencing was done on a sample of peripheral blood. All receptors come from a woman aged 80 or over with acute or convalescent COVID-19.

The rearrangement uses TRBV27 and TRBJ1-5, with TRBD1 identical over 7 bases. Germline V gene sequence: CDR1 MNHEY, CDR2 SMNVEV (reference sequence). The CDR3 totals 16 residues. V lost 5 bases, J lost 2 bases, and 9 bases stayed unmatched. CDR3 coding DNA: TGTGCCAGCAGTCCGTCGACAGGGACGGGCAATCAGCCCCAGCATTTT. This translates into CASSPSTGTGNQPQHF.

This chain links TRBV3-1 (or the pseudogene TRBV3-2) with TRBJ1-5; the match to TRBD1 covers 9 bases. Germline loops: CDR1 LGHDT, CDR2 YNNKEL (reference sequence). The CDR3 runs to 14 residues. The V gene end was trimmed by 4 bases and the J gene end by 5 bases; junction bases not matched to a gene: 3. CDR3: CASSPGQGYQPQHF. The CDR3 nucleotides are TGTGCCAGCAGCCCGGGACAGGGATATCAGCCCCAGCATTTT.

This clone was counted a few times. The V and J genes are TRBV6-6 and TRBJ2-7; 11 nucleotides agree with TRBD1. J was trimmed by 4 bases and V by 6 bases; bases with no gene match: 5. Germline V gene sequence: CDR1 MNHNY, CDR2 SVGAGI (reference sequence). CDR3 length equals 14 residues. The CDR3, as DNA: TGTGCCAGCAGGACCGGACAGGGGGCTTACGAGCAGTACTTC. This gives the protein CASRTGQGAYEQYF.

V is TRBV29-1 and J is TRBJ1-2; the D gene is possibly TRBD1 (5 bases). This CDR3 spans 11 amino acids. The germline V gene has CDR1 SQVTM and CDR2 ANQGSEA. Trimming took 5 bases from V and 8 from J, leaving 12 bases between them. The CDR3 sequence: CSVQGAKGYTF. In DNA, the CDR3 is TGCAGCGTTCAAGGGGCGAAAGGCTACACCTTC.

The gene calls are TRBV6-1 and TRBJ1-5, with TRBD1 identical over 10 bases. Trimming cost V 2 bases and J 3 bases; bases outside gene matches: 10. Germline V gives CDR1 MNHNS, CDR2 SASEGT. This CDR3 has 18 residues. CDR3 nucleotides: TGTGCCAGCAGTGAAAACCCCATCGACAGGGGGCTCAATCAGCCCCAGCATTTT. It codes for CASSENPIDRGLNQPQHF.

The chain links TRBV5-1 to TRBJ1-1, with 7 bases aligning to TRBD1. Germline CDR1 and CDR2: SGHRS and YFSETQ. The V gene end was trimmed by 2 bases and the J gene end by 4 bases; junction bases not matched to a gene: 5. This CDR3 has 14 amino acids. The CDR3 loop is CASSLQGQGTEAFF. The CDR3 DNA follows: TGCGCCAGCAGCTTACAGGGGCAGGGCACTGAAGCTTTCTTT.

V is TRBV11-2 and J is TRBJ1-3; 9 bases match TRBD1. Germline CDR1 and CDR2: SGHAT and FQNNGV. V dropped 5 bases and J dropped 4; count of bases not matched to a gene: 0. CDR3 length equals 13 residues. This chain's CDR3 is CASSGQGGNTIYF. The CDR3 DNA sequence: TGTGCCAGCAGCGGACAGGGGGGAAACACCATATATTTT.

This chain links TRBV27 with TRBJ1-1; the match to TRBD1 covers 8 bases. Germline loops: CDR1 MNHEY, CDR2 SMNVEV (reference sequence). The CDR3 totals 15 residues. V lost 8 bases to trimming and J lost 0 bases; unmatched junction nucleotides: 8. This chain's CDR3 is CASRRGTGMNTEAFF. CDR3 DNA sequence: TGTGCCAGCCGCCGGGGGACAGGCATGAACACTGAAGCTTTCTTT.

The chain recombines TRBV29-1 with TRBJ1-2; TRBD1 matches at 8 bases. Trimming at V came to 2 bases and at J to 8 bases, leaving 10 bases not matched to a gene. The CDR3 totals 14 residues. Germline V lookup: CDR1 SQVTM, CDR2 ANQGSEA. The CDR3 loop is CSVEFRQGLIGYTF. The CDR3 DNA reads as TGCAGCGTTGAATTTCGACAGGGGTTAATAGGCTACACCTTC. The variable domain in full, completed from reference TRBV29-1 and TRBJ1-2, reads SAVISQKPSRDICQRGTSLTIQCQVDSQVTMMFWYRQQPGQSLTLIATANQGSEATYESGFVIDKFPISRPNLTFSTLTVSNMSPEDSSIYLCSVEFRQGLIGYTFGSGTRLTVV.

The V and J genes are TRBV4-1 and TRBJ1-3; D remains unclear. The CDR3 runs to 15 residues. Germline CDR1 MGHRA, CDR2 YSYEKL. V lost 0 bases to trimming and J lost 0 bases, with 6 bases between them. The CDR3, as DNA: TGCGCCAGCAGCCAAGAACAGATCTCTGGAAACACCATATATTTT. As protein: CASSQEQISGNTIYF.

J is TRBJ2-5 and V is TRBV6-4, with 10 bases matching TRBD2. Trimming at V came to 4 bases and at J to 4 bases, leaving 0 bases not matched to a gene. The CDR3 length is 13 residues. CDR1 and CDR2 (germline): MRHNA, SNTAGT. CDR3 DNA sequence: TGTGCCAGCAGTGTAGCGGGAGGAGAGACCCAGTACTTC. Encoded protein: CASSVAGGETQYF.

The chain has TRBV10-2 and TRBJ2-2, with 7 bases lining up with TRBD1. Germline CDR1 and CDR2: WSHSY and SAAADI. This CDR3 has 15 residues. V gave up 6 bases and J gave up 2 bases; unmatched junction bases: 6. CDR3 region: CASRGDRHNTGELFF. The CDR3 DNA is TGCGCCAGCAGGGGGGACAGACATAACACCGGGGAGCTGTTTTTT.

V and J are TRBV15 and TRBJ2-7; D might be TRBD2 (5 bases). This CDR3 is 17 amino acids long. The V end was cut by 1 base, the J end by 2 bases, with 18 bases between. Germline values: CDR1 LNHNV, CDR2 YYDKDF (reference sequence). The CDR3 nucleotides are TGTGCCACCAGCAGAGCCCCTAGCCAGGCTATAGCCTACGAGCAGTACTTC. It translates to CATSRAPSQAIAYEQYF.

The chain is built from TRBV2 and TRBJ1-5, with D maybe TRBD1 (6 bases). The V end lost 7 bases, the J end lost 2 bases, and 12 bases lay between the germline ends. Per germline, CDR1 SNHLY and CDR2 FYNNEI. CDR3 length: 14 amino acids. The CDR3 DNA reads as TGTGCCAGCACAGCGACAGGCGGCAATCAGCCCCAGCATTTT. This gives the protein CASTATGGNQPQHF.

The chain combines TRBV28 with TRBJ2-5; TRBD1 agrees at 10 bases. Trimming cost V 3 bases and J 3 bases; bases outside gene matches: 4. This CDR3 has 15 residues. Germline CDR1 is MDHEN and CDR2 is SYDVKM. The CDR3 region has the DNA TGTGCCAGCAGTTTCTTGACAGGGGGCAAAGAGACCCAGTACTTC. It codes for CASSFLTGGKETQYF. Looking up the rest from reference TRBV28 and TRBJ2-5 gives the full variable domain: DVKVTQSSRYLVKRTGEKVFLECVQDMDHENMFWYRQDPGLGLRLIYFSYDVKMKEKGDIPEGYSVSREKKERFSLILESASTNQTSMYLCASSFLTGGKETQYFGPGTRLLVL.

V gene TRBV28 combines with J gene TRBJ2-1; TRBD1 matches at 9 bases. This CDR3 has 16 residues. V shed 6 bases, J shed 6 bases, and the junction held 12 bases outside the gene matches. The V gene's germline CDR1 is MDHEN and CDR2 SYDVKM. The CDR3 DNA reads as TGTGCCAGCAGGCCGCGGGGACAGGGAGATTCCAATGAGCAGTTCTTC. Its protein product is CASRPRGQGDSNEQFF.

The chain carries TRBV28 and TRBJ1-2, with a weak D call TRBD1 (5 bases). This CDR3 has 14 amino acids. V lost 2 bases and J 5 bases, leaving 12 bases between the germline ends. CDR1 is MDHEN, CDR2 SYDVKM, per germline. The CDR3 reads CASSLQGLEYGYTF. The DNA for the CDR3 is TGTGCCAGCAGTTTACAGGGCTTGGAATATGGCTACACCTTC.

The chain joins TRBV28 to TRBJ1-2; a possible D gene is TRBD1 (6 bases). CDR1 and CDR2 (germline): MDHEN, SYDVKM. Trimming took 7 bases from V and 4 from J, leaving 13 bases between them. The CDR3 sequence is 13 residues long. CDR3: CASTLGTPYGYTF. The CDR3 nucleotides read TGTGCCAGCACCTTGGGGACACCCTATGGCTACACCTTC.

The J gene is TRBJ1-1, the V gene TRBV28; TRBD1 might be the D (5 bases). Germline-derived CDR1 and CDR2 are MDHEN and SYDVKM. Trimming pared 6 bases from V and 1 base from J, leaving 15 bases between. CDR3 length: 15 amino acids. CDR3 protein: CASRPTRVGNTEAFF. The CDR3 nucleotides are TGTGCCAGCAGACCAACCAGGGTAGGGAACACTGAAGCTTTCTTT.

This chain uses TRBV7-9 with TRBJ1-1; D gene uncertain. V lost 5 bases and J lost 4, with 11 bases in between. The germline V gene encodes CDR1 SEHNR and CDR2 FQNEAQ (reference sequence). CDR3 length: 13 residues. For the CDR3, the DNA is TGTGCCAGCAGCACAAAGTCGGGCACTGAAGCTTTCTTT. This encodes CASSTKSGTEAFF. Complete variable domain (other parts from reference TRBV7-9 and TRBJ1-1): DTGVSQNPRHKITKRGQNVTFRCDPISEHNRLYWYRQTLGQGPEFLTYFQNEAQLEKSRLLSDRFSAERPKGSFSTLEIQRTEQGDSAMYLCASSTKSGTEAFFGQGTRLTVV.

The rearrangement joins TRBV6-5 to TRBJ1-3, with D unclear. CDR3 length equals 13 residues. The V gene's germline CDR1 is MNHEY and CDR2 SVGAGI. V was shortened by 8 bases and J by 2 bases, with 10 bases between the two germline ends. The DNA for the CDR3 is TGTGCCAGCCGCACATCTGCTGGAAACACCATATATTTT. It specifies CASRTSAGNTIYF.